Sequencing of this T cell receptor (beta chain) was carried out in a study of neurological immune-mediated disorders. Findings of the study overall: In multiple sclerosis patients, the repertoire cluster was unrelated to clinical or MRI findings. CDR3 amino acid sequences of expanded clones were not shared across subjects, a result suggesting private repertoires in all groups.

The starting material, 2 million PBMCs stored at -80 C, gave rise to the unsorted libraries. This clonotype was seen at least ten times. The antigen remains unidentified. Germline V gene data show CDR1 as MGHDK and CDR2 as SYGVNS. V lost 3 bases, J lost 5 bases, and 10 bases lay in between. This CDR3 comprises 13 residues. With 10-nucleotide random UMIs, 5'RACE was used to make the cDNA. Each CDR3 protein is one row after TCRdb ran MiXCR on the 5' RACE reads. Counted here are fewer than 85,000 distinct CDR3 sequences, 4.5% to 5.5% occurring once; the ten biggest clones make up 2% to 2.5%. The V and J genes are TRBV25-1 and TRBJ1-2; D is unclear. The sequenced sample was PBMCs. The source of this sequence is a woman in her 70s with multiple sclerosis. CDR3 amino acids: CASSDREKYGYTF. The CDR3 bases are TGTGCCAGCAGTGACCGGGAAAAATATGGCTACACCTTC.